The entry that follows covers one T cell receptor (beta chain) sequence. The antigen is not known. The table came from immunoSEQ multiplex PCR; TCRdb's copy has only in-frame clones and leaves some out. Of 100,000 or so clones in the sample, roughly 91% were seen once. This entry belongs to a study of identifying expanded T cells in peripheral blood. Collection occurred without any documented infections or immune events in donors. The CDR3 runs to 11 residues. CDR1 and CDR2 from the germline V gene are MGHRA and YSYEKL. V was clipped by 1 base and J by 5 bases, with 1 base between them. Study-level findings and limits: Variance in clone template counts between roughly two-week samples significantly increased with total template count across all healthy donors.

The chain employs TRBV4-1 and TRBJ2-3; D gene unclear. The sequenced sample was blood. The clonotype originates from a person aged 18-70 years in good health. CDR3 protein: CASSQGDTQYF. CDR3 coding DNA: TGCGCCAGCAGCCAAGGAGATACGCAGTATTTT.